The clone carrying this T cell receptor (beta chain) was detected a few times. The antigen is not known. The sample originates from a study of identical twins. Study-wide results and caveats: Cross-sectional statistical analysis, not tracking of the same donors, underpinned the conclusions. Invariant T cells like MAIT and iNKT could partly confound the zero-insertion analyses.

After template switching added a universal primer site, the resulting cDNA carried unique molecular identifiers. TCRdb reanalysed the 5' RACE reads using MiXCR and keeps one entry per CDR3 protein. The sample includes 550,000 to 800,000 distinct CDR3 sequences, under 8.5% of them seen just once. Germline assignment: CDR1 SGHAT and CDR2 FQDESV (reference sequence). This CDR3 has 21 amino acids. Trimming at V came to 3 bases and at J to 8 bases, leaving 25 bases not matched to a gene. The sample also formed part of further work on yellow fever vaccine responses in identical twins.

The chain is built from TRBV11-1 and TRBJ2-1; 10 positions match TRBD2. The receptor was isolated from a woman aged 18-29 years in good health. Material for sequencing was PBMCs. The CDR3 sequence: CASSLPGLAGEGSTAGHEQFF. CDR3 sequence (DNA): TGTGCCAGCAGCTTGCCTGGGCTAGCGGGAGAAGGGTCTACCGCCGGGCATGAGCAGTTCTTC.